The 4 T cell receptor beta chains below were found in one sample sequenced in a study of beta chain features in type 1 diabetes. Study-wide results and limits: For Type 1 diabetes patients, all four CD4+ subsets carried TCRB CDR3s that were moderately but significantly shorter.

These receptors lack a known antigen. Every isolated RNA sample was fully reverse transcribed, so sequencing captured expressed TCRB transcripts. Profiling relied on immunoSEQ multiplex PCR, and the TCRdb table lists in-frame clones only, not all of them. The sample carries 200,000 to 250,000 clones, about 15% recorded once. The sequencing sample was made of naive CD4+ T cells from blood. The receptors originated from a man in his thirties or forties with type 1 diabetes.

This clone came up a few times. The chain recombines TRBV7-2 with TRBJ2-1; TRBD2 matches 15 bases. V was clipped by 4 bases and J by 4 bases; unmatched bases: 11. Looked up from germline, CDR1 is SGHTA and CDR2 is FQGNSA. The CDR3 is 19 amino acids. CDR3 nucleotides: TGTGCCAGCAGCTGGACTAGCGGGAGGGCCCAGGAGGGGTACAATGAGCAGTTCTTC. It encodes CASSWTSGRAQEGYNEQFF.

This clone turned up a few times. This rearrangement joins TRBV5-1 to TRBJ2-5, with D tentatively TRBD1 (6 bases). This CDR3 has 15 amino acids. The germline V gene encodes CDR1 SGHRS and CDR2 YFSETQ. Trimming left V 0 bases short and J 0 bases short, with 9 bases between. The CDR3 sequence: CASSLATGHQETQYF. CDR3 sequence (DNA): TGCGCCAGCAGCTTGGCGACAGGTCACCAAGAGACCCAGTACTTC.

V and J are TRBV27 and TRBJ2-7; 7 nucleotides line up with TRBD1. With 7 bases clipped from V and 3 bases from J, the junction kept 6 bases outside the gene matches. From germline, CDR1 is MNHEY and CDR2 SMNVEV (reference sequence). The CDR3 sequence is 13 residues long. The CDR3 DNA sequence: TGTGCCAGCAAACGAACAGGGGTCTACGAGCAGTACTTC. Translated, it gives CASKRTGVYEQYF.

V is TRBV2 and J is TRBJ1-2, with D perhaps TRBD1 (6 bases). Trimming cost V 10 bases and J 2 bases, with 11 bases left between them. Germline CDR1 reads SNHLY; CDR2 reads FYNNEI. The CDR3 has 12 amino acids. CDR3: CATRRGNYGYTF. The CDR3 bases are TGTGCCACCCGCAGGGGAAACTATGGCTACACCTTC.